This T cell receptor (beta chain) was sequenced in a study of shared clonotypes between healthy human individuals (dated by TCRdb to about 2020). About the study as a whole: A couple of women and a few men aged 18 to 49 years were included in the cohort. For each donor, three plates each were used for CD4 naive and CD4 memory, two plates were used for CD8 naive, and one plate was used for CD8 memory. To estimate repertoire size and how much clonotypes are shared between individuals, the study performed deep sequencing of blood TCR repertoires from a handful of healthy adults. To increase sequencing depth and limit assay-specific biases, TCR repertoire library preparation and sequencing were carried out by different laboratories using diverse techniques. Each donor's leukapheresis produced roughly between roughly 0.85 and 10 billion PBMCs.

Deletion took 4 bases off V and 0 bases off J, with a span of 20 bases between the germline ends. The CDR3 covers 18 residues, taking in both the cysteine and the phenylalanine. Solely the CDR3 DNA is kept, with 54 bases framed from the first base. The germline V gene provides CDR1 LGHNA and CDR2 YSLEER. Using the deep immunoSEQ assay, TCR CDR3 regions were amplified from genomic DNA by multiplex PCR. Genomic DNA extracted from each cell subset was distributed evenly over all wells of several immunoSEQ 96-well plates, and each plate served as one replicate. For sorted subsets, each replicate PCR was loaded with approximately 200 ng genomic DNA, equivalent to about 30,000 T cell genomes. Purified libraries were measured with a Qubit 3.0 fluorometer, size-checked on a Bioanalyzer 2100, and measured again with the KAPA Library Quantification kit. A separate single-read 150-cycle Illumina NextSeq 550 flow cell was used to sequence each immunoSEQ 96-well plate. The authors' analysis ran thus. Because the immunoSEQ output held only junctional sequences and lacked quality scores, the filtering could not match the filtering applied to full-length reads. Sequences were annotated with PyIR, a Python wrapper for IgBLAST v1.9, and V/J genes and CDR3 were assigned using IMGT germline references. Reads were removed for weak V/J assignments (E-value above 1e-6), missing CDR3, stop codons, out-of-frame junctions, or ambiguous translated residues. V3J clonotypes were defined as sequences sharing an identical inferred V gene, J gene, and CDR3 amino acid sequence. The percentage overlap between two repertoires was calculated by dividing the number of shared unique clonotypes by the size of the smaller repertoire. RTK rarefaction, the Chao1 estimator, and Recon v2.1 estimates of unobserved clonotypes were used to assess repertoire richness. Generation probabilities were computed with OLGA for all TCRbeta clonotypes obtained by the gDNA method from several donors. Here the immuneACCESS table is served through TCRdb, limited to in-frame sequences with V and J called. Missing clones are a known gap in these copies; in checked studies unresolved V genes cover under half, and the rest lacks a known reason. D and trimming were read from the DNA, whereas the V and J calls and clone size are those reported in that table. The sample table contains 1.4 million or so clones; only one count was recorded for approximately 98.5% of them. The ten largest make up approximately 0.4% of the sample.

Broader findings and caveats from the paper: Because the study included a small number of donors, the genetic and exposure-history diversity represented was limited. Compared with non-shared clonotypes, clonotypes shared by all four sorted-subset donors had higher generation probabilities. Only blood was sampled, and tissue TCR repertoires likely differ from those in blood. Pairwise subsampling indicated that sequencing depth was expected to affect the degree of clonotype sharing among donors. About 5% of naive CD4, 3.5% of naive CD8, about 2.4% of memory CD4, and around 0.42% of memory CD8 clonotypes were shared across several donors. Larger estimated clonotype richness was generally found for naive subsets than for memory subsets. Rarefaction of sorted-subset datasets indicated incomplete sequencing despite the large sequencing depth.

Concerning this clone: Its antigen is still unknown. Base qualities are not at hand, and no much larger clone is one base apart.

The donors were healthy, HIV-negative adults with no recently reported acute infections or vaccinations. Every donor was a Caucasian adult residing in Nashville, Tennessee, USA. CD4+ T cells were enriched by magnetic negative selection; naive cells were then positively selected on CD45RA, and the negative fraction formed the memory subset. After blood collection by leukapheresis, PBMCs were isolated using Ficoll-Histopaque density gradient centrifugation and then cryopreserved in the vapor phase of liquid nitrogen. Analytical flow cytometry was used to check the purity and quantity of every magnetically sorted T cell population. From each sorted fraction, genomic DNA was isolated and quantified by UV absorbance on a Nanodrop 2000c.

The TCR sequence derives from a man aged 30-40 years in good health. The sample taken for sequencing was naive CD4+ T cells sorted from blood. The cell subset or site label on this specimen signifies: CD45RA+ positively selected. The chain uses TRBV4-3 and TRBJ2-3, with no D gene named confidently. The CDR3 amino acid sequence is: CASSRIRGADVSTDTQYF. The nucleotide sequence is given as TGCGCCAGCAGCCGGATCCGCGGAGCCGACGTTAGCACAGATACGCAGTATTTT.